This T cell receptor beta chain was observed in a study of blood T cells in healthy people across ages. Study-level findings and limits: Estimates based on one million T cells were treated as lower bounds. Aged donors had fewer naive CD4+ cells and lower diversity than long-lived donors.

A J-beta primer mix and a sample-barcoded 5' primer were used in a second PCR of roughly 6 to 12 cycles. With 12 random nucleotides, a template-switch adaptor tagged each individual cDNA molecule. At least 2.5 million CDR3-containing paired-end reads were obtained per sample. MiXCR, applied by TCRdb to the 5' RACE reads, yields one record per CDR3 protein. The sample lists about 1.1 million distinct CDR3 sequences; 35% to 40% were seen once. Points on this clonotype: The target antigen is unknown.

This TCR derives from a man aged 18 to 35 in good health. The sequenced material came from blood.

The chain's CDR3 is CASSPRDGNSPLHF. CDR3 nucleotides: TGTGCCAGCAGCCCCCGGGACGGTAATTCACCCCTCCACTTT. The J gene is TRBJ1-6, the V gene TRBV12-3 or TRBV12-4; D perhaps matches TRBD1 (5 bases). The CDR3 runs 14 residues. V was trimmed by 6 bases and J by 6 bases, leaving 12 bases between them.